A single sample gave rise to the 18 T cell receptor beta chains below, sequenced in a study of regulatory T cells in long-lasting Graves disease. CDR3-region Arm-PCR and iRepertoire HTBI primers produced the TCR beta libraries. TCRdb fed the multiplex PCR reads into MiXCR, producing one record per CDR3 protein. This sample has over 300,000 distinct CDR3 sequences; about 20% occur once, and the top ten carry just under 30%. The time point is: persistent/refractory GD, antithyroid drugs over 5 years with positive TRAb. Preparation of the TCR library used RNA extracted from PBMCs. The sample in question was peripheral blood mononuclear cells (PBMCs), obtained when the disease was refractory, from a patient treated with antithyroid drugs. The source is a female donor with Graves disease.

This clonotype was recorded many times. CDR3 protein: CATSREKIYNSPLHF. As DNA, the CDR3 is TGTGCCACCAGCAGGGAGAAAATTTATAATTCACCCCTCCACTTT. The gene calls are TRBV15 and TRBJ1-6; D is undetermined. CDR1 is LNHNV and CDR2 is YYDKDF in the germline V gene (reference sequence). CDR3 length equals 15 residues. The germline V and J ends were trimmed by 3 bases and 4 bases, with 10 bases remaining between them.

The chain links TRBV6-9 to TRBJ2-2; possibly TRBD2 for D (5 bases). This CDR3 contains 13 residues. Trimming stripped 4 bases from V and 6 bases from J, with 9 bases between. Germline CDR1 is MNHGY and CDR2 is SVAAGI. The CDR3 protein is CASSSASSGELFF. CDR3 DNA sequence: TGTGCCAGCAGTTCGGCTAGCTCCGGGGAGCTGTTTTTT.

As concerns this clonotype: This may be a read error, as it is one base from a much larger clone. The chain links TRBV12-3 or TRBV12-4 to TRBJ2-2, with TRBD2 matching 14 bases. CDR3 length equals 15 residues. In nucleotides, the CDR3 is TGTGCCAGCAACCCGGGACTAGCGGGAGCCGGGGAGCTGGTTTTT. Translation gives CASNPGLAGAGELVF.

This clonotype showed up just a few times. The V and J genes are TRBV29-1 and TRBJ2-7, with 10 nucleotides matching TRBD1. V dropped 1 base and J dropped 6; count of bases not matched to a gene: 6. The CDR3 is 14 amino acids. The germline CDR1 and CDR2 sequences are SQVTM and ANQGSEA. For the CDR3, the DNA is TGCAGCGTTGAAGGGGGGACAGGGGTACGCGAGCAGTACTTC. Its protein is CSVEGGTGVREQYF.

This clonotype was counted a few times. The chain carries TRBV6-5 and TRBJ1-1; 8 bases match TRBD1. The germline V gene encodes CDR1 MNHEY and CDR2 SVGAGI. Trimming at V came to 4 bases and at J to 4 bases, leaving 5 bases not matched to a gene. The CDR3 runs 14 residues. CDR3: CASSSSGGITEAFF. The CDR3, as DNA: TGTGCCAGCAGTTCCTCAGGGGGCATCACTGAAGCTTTCTTT.

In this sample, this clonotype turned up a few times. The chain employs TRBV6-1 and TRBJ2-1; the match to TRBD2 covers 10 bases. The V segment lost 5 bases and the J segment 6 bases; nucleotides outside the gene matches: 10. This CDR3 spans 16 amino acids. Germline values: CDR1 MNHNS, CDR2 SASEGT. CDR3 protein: CASSTPLAGEPNEQFF. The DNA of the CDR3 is TGTGCCAGCAGTACACCTCTAGCGGGAGAGCCCAATGAGCAGTTCTTC.

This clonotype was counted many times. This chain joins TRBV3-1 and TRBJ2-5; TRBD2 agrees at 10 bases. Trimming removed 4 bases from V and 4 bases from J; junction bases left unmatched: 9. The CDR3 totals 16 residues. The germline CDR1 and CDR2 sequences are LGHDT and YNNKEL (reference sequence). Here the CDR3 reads CASSPGTLAGAETQYF. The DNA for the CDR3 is TGTGCCAGCAGCCCAGGAACCCTAGCGGGGGCAGAGACCCAGTACTTC.

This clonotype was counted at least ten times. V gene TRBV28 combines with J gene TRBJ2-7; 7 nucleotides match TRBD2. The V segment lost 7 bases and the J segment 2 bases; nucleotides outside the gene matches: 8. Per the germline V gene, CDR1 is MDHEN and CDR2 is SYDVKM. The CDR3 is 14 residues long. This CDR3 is CASTLAGYPYEQYF. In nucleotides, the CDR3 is TGTGCCAGCACCTTAGCGGGTTACCCCTACGAGCAGTACTTC.

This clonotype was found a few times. As DNA, the CDR3 is TGCGCCAGCAGCCAAGACGTCGCTCTGAACACTGAAGCTTTCTTT. Translating it yields CASSQDVALNTEAFF. The V and J genes are TRBV4-1 and TRBJ1-1; D gene unclear. The CDR3 extends over 15 amino acids. Germline CDR1 and CDR2: MGHRA and YSYEKL. The V gene lost 0 bases and the J gene lost 0 bases, with 8 bases spanning the gap.

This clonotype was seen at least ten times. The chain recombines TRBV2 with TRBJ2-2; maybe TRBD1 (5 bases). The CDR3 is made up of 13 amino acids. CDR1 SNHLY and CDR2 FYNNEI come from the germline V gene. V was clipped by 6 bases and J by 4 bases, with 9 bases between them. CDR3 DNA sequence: TGTGCCAGCAGGGCAGGGATCACCGGGGAGCTGTTTTTT. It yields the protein CASRAGITGELFF.

Here the CDR3 reads CASSYSPTSGTNEKLFF. The DNA of the CDR3 is TGTGCCAGCAGTTACTCGCCCACCTCTGGAACTAATGAAAAACTGTTTTTT. V gene TRBV6-5 combines with J gene TRBJ1-4; D unresolved. The CDR3 covers 17 residues. Germline V CDR1 and CDR2: MNHEY, SVGAGI. The ends were cut back, 0 bases at V and 1 base at J, with 12 bases in the middle.

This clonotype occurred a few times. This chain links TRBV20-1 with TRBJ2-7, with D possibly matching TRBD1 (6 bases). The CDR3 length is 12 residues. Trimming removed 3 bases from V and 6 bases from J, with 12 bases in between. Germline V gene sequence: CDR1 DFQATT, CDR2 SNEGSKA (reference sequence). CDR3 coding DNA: TGCAGTGCTAGTCCACAGGGCGGCGAGCAGTACTTC. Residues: CSASPQGGEQYF.

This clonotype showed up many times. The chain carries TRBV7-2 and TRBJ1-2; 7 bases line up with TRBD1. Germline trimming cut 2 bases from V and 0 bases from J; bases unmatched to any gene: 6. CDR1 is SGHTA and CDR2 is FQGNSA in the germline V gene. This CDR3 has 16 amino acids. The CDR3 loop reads CASSLLRTGTNYGYTF. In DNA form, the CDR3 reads TGTGCCAGCAGCTTACTTAGGACAGGCACTAACTATGGCTACACCTTC.

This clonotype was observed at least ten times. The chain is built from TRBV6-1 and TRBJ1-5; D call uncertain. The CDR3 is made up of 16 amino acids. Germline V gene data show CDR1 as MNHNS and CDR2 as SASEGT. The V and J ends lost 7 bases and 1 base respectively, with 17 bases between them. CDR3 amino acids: CASTAERRASNQPQHF. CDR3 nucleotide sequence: TGTGCCAGCACCGCCGAGAGGAGGGCGAGCAATCAGCCCCAGCATTTT.

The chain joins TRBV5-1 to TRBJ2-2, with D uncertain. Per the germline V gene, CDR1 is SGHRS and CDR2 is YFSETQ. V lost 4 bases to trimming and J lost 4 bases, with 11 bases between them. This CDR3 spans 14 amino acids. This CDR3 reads CASSVTESTGELFF. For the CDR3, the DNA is TGCGCCAGCAGCGTTACCGAGTCCACCGGGGAGCTGTTTTTT.

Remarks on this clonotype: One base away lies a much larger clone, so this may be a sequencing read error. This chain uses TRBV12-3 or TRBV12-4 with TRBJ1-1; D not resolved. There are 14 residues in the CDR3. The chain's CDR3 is CASSSSGGNTGAFF. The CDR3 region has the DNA TGTGCCAGCAGTTCGTCCGGTGGGAACACTGGAGCTTTCTTT.

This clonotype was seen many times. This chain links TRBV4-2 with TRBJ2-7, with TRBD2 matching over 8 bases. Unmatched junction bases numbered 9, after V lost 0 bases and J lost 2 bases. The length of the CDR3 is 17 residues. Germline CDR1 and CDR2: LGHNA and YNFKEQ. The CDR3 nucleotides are TGTGCCAGCAGCCAAGATAGTAGGGGGACTAGAGCCTACGAGCAGTACTTC. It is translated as CASSQDSRGTRAYEQYF.

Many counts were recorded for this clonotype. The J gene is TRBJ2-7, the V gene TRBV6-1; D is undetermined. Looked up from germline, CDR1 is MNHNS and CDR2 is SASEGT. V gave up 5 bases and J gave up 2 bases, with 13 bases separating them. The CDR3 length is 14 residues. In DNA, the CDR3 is TGTGCCAGCAGTCACGACCACAGAGCCTACGAGCAGTACTTC. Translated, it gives CASSHDHRAYEQYF.